This is a list of T cell receptor beta chains from one sample in a study of blood T cell repertoires in COVID-19. The method was immunoSEQ multiplex PCR; TCRdb's version includes in-frame clones alone and lacks a portion of them. In the table there are 220,000 or so clones, roughly 81% of which are singletons. The sample comprised peripheral blood. Receptors originate from a man over 45 who had recovered from COVID-19. Each CDR3 is given with its conserved first and last residue. The D gene is left open where the match is weak. Rows give clone size only sometimes, using once, few, many, or a class for an expanded clone.

TRBJ1-5 | NA | TRBV10-3 | NA | TGTGCCACCCTAGGGGGTCTCAATCAGCCCCAGCATTTT | CATLGGLNQPQHF
TRBJ2-3 | NA | TRBV20-1 | NA | TGCAGTGCTAGTGGGTGGGAGTATACAGATACGCAGTATTTT | CSASGWEYTDTQYF
TRBJ2-3 | NA | TRBV4-1 | TRBD2 | TGCGCCAGCAGCCAAGATCCCCCTAGCGGGAGGGCCAGGGATACGCAGTATTTT | CASSQDPPSGRARDTQYF
TRBJ1-1 | NA | TRBV7-9 | NA | TGTGCCAGCAGCTTGGTAGAGTACGGAGACGCTTTCTTT | CASSLVEYGDAFF
TRBJ1-5 | NA | TRBV4-2 | NA | TGTGCCAGCAGCCAAGGTGGAGGCGGGGGGGAGCCCCAGCATTTT | CASSQGGGGGEPQHF
TRBJ2-5 | NA | TRBV4-2 | TRBD2 | TGTGCCAGCAGCCAAGTCGTAGCGGGAGGTGTTGAGACCCAGTACTTC | CASSQVVAGGVETQYF
TRBJ2-1 | NA | TRBV28 | NA | TGTGCCAGCAGTTTACAACAGGCCGGGTACAATGAGCAGTTCTTC | CASSLQQAGYNEQFF
TRBJ2-1 | NA | TRBV6-5 | NA | TGTGCCAGCAGTTACTCTTGGCCCCAGAATGAGCAGTTCTTC | CASSYSWPQNEQFF
TRBJ1-6 | NA | TRBV27 | NA | TGTGCCAGCAGTTTAAGTCAGGTCGCCGGCGCCTATAATTCACCCCTCCACTTT | CASSLSQVAGAYNSPLHF
TRBJ2-1 | NA | TRBV6-1 | TRBD1 | TGTGCCAGCAGTGGAAGAACCGGGACAGGCCCCTACAGTGAGCAGTTCTTC | CASSGRTGTGPYSEQFF
TRBJ1-2 | once | TRBV7-9 | NA | TGTGCCAGCAGCCAATACGCTCGGGTGTTAAACTATGGCTACACCTTC | CASSQYARVLNYGYTF
TRBJ1-2 | NA | TRBV7-9 | TRBD1 | TGTGCCAGCAGCTCTACCGGGACAGGGAACGACTATGGCTACACCTTC | CASSSTGTGNDYGYTF
TRBJ1-4 | NA | TRBV28 | NA | TGTGCCAGCAGTTTCCCCCACAGAAGTATCAATGAAAAACTGTTTTTT | CASSFPHRSINEKLFF
TRBJ1-1 | NA | TRBV28 | TRBD1 | TGTGCCAGCAGTTTGCCCGGACAGGGGGCGAGCACTGAAGCTTTCTTT | CASSLPGQGASTEAFF
TRBJ2-5 | few | TRBV7-2 | NA | TGTGCCAGCAGCTTAGGAGGAAGGGGAGAGACCCAGTACTTC | CASSLGGRGETQYF
TRBJ2-7 | NA | TRBV7-7 | NA | TGTGCCAGCAGCCATAGCCCAGGGGCCTACGAGCAGTACTTC | CASSHSPGAYEQYF
TRBJ1-1 | NA | TRBV28 | NA | TGTGCCAGCAGTCGGCGGATTGAAGCTTTCTTT | CASSRRIEAFF
TRBJ1-6 | once | TRBV28 | TRBD1 | TGTGCCAGCAGTTTAGTTTGGACAGGGAAGGTTAATTCACCCCTCCACTTT | CASSLVWTGKVNSPLHF
TRBJ2-3 | NA | TRBV18 | NA | TGTGCCAGCTCACCGGCGGGTGTCACAGATACGCAGTATTTT | CASSPAGVTDTQYF
TRBJ2-1 | NA | TRBV3-1/TRBV3-2 | TRBD2 | TGTGCCAGCAGCCTGCGGATGACTAGCGGGTCCCACAATGAGCAGTTCTTC | CASSLRMTSGSHNEQFF
TRBJ2-5 | NA | TRBV3-1/TRBV3-2 | NA | TGTGCCAGCAGCGGAGCTGTAGGCCTACAAGAGACCCAGTACTTC | CASSGAVGLQETQYF
TRBJ2-3 | NA | TRBV28 | TRBD1 | TGTGCCAGCAGTTGGCAGGGGACAGGGATGCGAGATACGCAGTATTTT | CASSWQGTGMRDTQYF
TRBJ2-5 | NA | TRBV11-2 | NA | TGTGCCAGCAGCTTAGAGGGTAGCGGTGAGACCCAGTACTTC | CASSLEGSGETQYF
TRBJ2-7 | NA | TRBV5-6 | NA | TGTGCCAGCTCTCCCCGGAGGGACGGACGCCAGCGGGTCCCCTACGAGCAGTACTTC | CASSPRRDGRQRVPYEQYF
TRBJ1-2 | NA | TRBV28 | NA | TGTGCCAGCAGTTTATTGTGGCGGGGCAAAGGCTACACCTTC | CASSLLWRGKGYTF
TRBJ2-7 | NA | TRBV7-9 | TRBD2 | TGTGCCAGCAGCCCGGGGGGCTCCTACGAGCAGTACTTC | CASSPGGSYEQYF
TRBJ2-1 | NA | TRBV2 | TRBD2 | TGTGCCAGCAGTGATTCCGCTAGCGGGAGCTACAATGAGCAGTTCTTC | CASSDSASGSYNEQFF
TRBJ1-2 | NA | TRBV7-8 | TRBD1 | TGTGCCAGCAGCCTAGGACAGGGGGCTCCCTATGGCTACACCTTC | CASSLGQGAPYGYTF
TRBJ1-5 | NA | TRBV28 | NA | TGTGCCAGCAGTTTGGGAGGGAGTACCAATCAGCCCCAGCATTTT | CASSLGGSTNQPQHF
TRBJ1-5 | NA | TRBV30 | NA | TGTGCCTGGAGTAATGGACAGAATCAGCCCCAGCATTTT | CAWSNGQNQPQHF
TRBJ2-7 | NA | TRBV5-1 | TRBD2 | TGCGCCAGCAGCCATTGGACTAGCGGGAGGTACGAGCAGTACTTC | CASSHWTSGRYEQYF
TRBJ1-1 | NA | TRBV7-9 | TRBD1 | TGTGCCAGCAGCGGACAGGGGAGAGACACTGAAGCTTTCTTT | CASSGQGRDTEAFF
TRBJ2-7 | NA | TRBV7-2 | NA | TGTGCCAGCAGCTTGGACTATGGAGGGAGGGAGCAGTACTTC | CASSLDYGGREQYF
TRBJ2-1 | NA | TRBV7-8 | NA | TGTGCCAGCAGCCCAACTAGTTTTGGTGAGCAGTTCTTC | CASSPTSFGEQFF
TRBJ2-7 | NA | TRBV28 | NA | TGTGCCAGCAGTTTCCCCTCTGAGCAGTACTTC | CASSFPSEQYF
TRBJ2-1 | NA | TRBV5-5 | TRBD2 | TGTGCCAGCAGTCGGCTAGCGGACAATGAGCAGTTCTTC | CASSRLADNEQFF
TRBJ2-3 | NA | TRBV5-1 | NA | TGCGCCAGCAGCTCCTATACCCTCACAGATACGCAGTATTTT | CASSSYTLTDTQYF
TRBJ2-7 | NA | TRBV5-1 | TRBD1 | TGCGCCAGCAGCTTGGGGCAGGGGGCCGTGTCGTTCTACGAGCAGTACTTC | CASSLGQGAVSFYEQYF
TRBJ1-1 | NA | TRBV4-1 | NA | TGCGCCAGCAGCCATGATGACAGAGATGAAGCTTTCTTT | CASSHDDRDEAFF
TRBJ2-1 | NA | TRBV5-5 | NA | TGTGCCAGCAGCTTGGACAGCCCTTCCTACAATGAGCAGTTCTTC | CASSLDSPSYNEQFF
TRBJ2-2 | NA | TRBV28 | TRBD1 | TGTGCCAGCAGTCTCCGGGGACAGCCTGGAGAGACCGGGGAGCTGTTTTTT | CASSLRGQPGETGELFF
TRBJ2-5 | NA | TRBV10-3 | NA | TGTGCCATCAGTGAGCGTCAAGAGACCCAGTACTTC | CAISERQETQYF
TRBJ2-1 | NA | TRBV12-5 | TRBD2 | TGTGCTAGTGGTTCCTCTGATGGCGGGAGGGCCGCTGAGCAGTTCTTC | CASGSSDGGRAAEQFF
TRBJ2-5 | NA | TRBV5-1 | TRBD2 | TGCGCCAGCAGCCGAACTAGCGGGAGGGACCAAGAGACCCAGTACTTC | CASSRTSGRDQETQYF
TRBJ1-2 | once | TRBV5-4 | TRBD1 | TGTGCCAGCAGCCGACAGGGGGCTGATGGCTACACCTTC | CASSRQGADGYTF
TRBJ2-5 | NA | TRBV7-9 | TRBD2 | TGTGCCAGCAGGCATTCACAGCGGGAAGGAGAGACCCAGTACTTC | CASRHSQREGETQYF
TRBJ2-3 | NA | TRBV19 | NA | TGTGCCAGTCGGACAGCCACAGATACGCAGTATTTT | CASRTATDTQYF
TRBJ2-7 | NA | TRBV4-1 | TRBD2 | TGCGCCAGCAGCCAAGATTACGGGAGGTACTACGAGCAGTACTTC | CASSQDYGRYYEQYF
TRBJ1-4 | NA | TRBV7-9 | NA | TGTGCCAGCAGCTTAGGAACAGGGATTGCTAATGAAAAACTGTTTTTT | CASSLGTGIANEKLFF
TRBJ2-2 | NA | TRBV6-4 | TRBD1 | TGTGCCAGCAGTGAGGGGACAGGGGGATCGGTCACCGGGGAGCTGTTTTTT | CASSEGTGGSVTGELFF
TRBJ1-2 | NA | TRBV6-6 | TRBD1 | TGTGCCAGCAGTTACGTCACAGGGGGCAACTATGGCTACACCTTC | CASSYVTGGNYGYTF
TRBJ1-5 | NA | TRBV19 | NA | TGTGCCAGTAGTATAGACAGGGGAGCGGGCAATCAGCCCCAGCATTTT | CASSIDRGAGNQPQHF
TRBJ1-2 | once | TRBV20-1 | NA | TGCAGTGCTGCGGTGGTTGGTGGCTACACCTTC | CSAAVVGGYTF
TRBJ2-1 | once | TRBV10-2 | NA | TGCGCCAGCAGTGGTGAGCGTGACTCCTACAATGAGCAGTTCTTC | CASSGERDSYNEQFF